The 15 T cell receptor beta chains listed next were all sequenced from one sample in a study of T cells in Graves' hyperthyroidism and ophthalmopathy (dated by TCRdb to the late 2010s). The library came from multiplex PCR. Sequenced on an Illumina HiSeq 2000. The TCR beta CDR3 regions were amplified from RNA transcripts. A first-round RT-PCR of the TCR CDR3 used the HTBI primer set with the Qiagen OneStep RT-PCR kit. TCRdb itself trimmed the public reads at Q25 with fastp, ran MiXCR and retained productive beta chains. When rows share a CDR3 protein, they turn into one entry using the most common DNA and genes. The sample records around 340,000 distinct CDR3 sequences, more than 11% of which are singletons. Around 23% of the sample lies in the top ten. Material: blood. These TCRs come from a woman in her 30s with Graves' hyperthyroidism.

This clonotype was observed at least ten times. The chain has TRBV29-1 and TRBJ2-1, with D tentatively TRBD2 (5 bases). Germline V gene lookup returns CDR1 SQVTM and CDR2 ANQGSEA. V lost 1 base and J 8 bases, leaving 18 bases between the germline ends. This CDR3 is built from 15 residues. CDR3 bases: TGCAGCGTTGAAGTCCTAGCTGGGGAGTGGGATGAGCAGTTCTTC. It is translated as CSVEVLAGEWDEQFF.

The sample holds many counts of this clonotype. The chain is built from TRBV6-2 or TRBV6-3 and TRBJ2-1; 8 nucleotides line up with TRBD2. This CDR3 has 15 amino acids. Germline trimming cut 5 bases from V and 8 bases from J; bases unmatched to any gene: 11. In germline, CDR1 is MNHEY, CDR2 SVGEGT. CDR3: CASSPAGREVDEQFF. The DNA of the CDR3 is TGTGCCAGCAGTCCCGCAGGGCGGGAGGTCGATGAGCAGTTCTTC.

This clonotype was seen repeatedly, ten times or more. The chain combines TRBV10-2 with TRBJ2-1; possible D gene TRBD2, 6 bases. Trimming took 9 bases from V and 10 from J, leaving 16 bases between them. The CDR3 contains 12 residues. CDR1 and CDR2 from the germline V gene are WSHSY and SAAADI. CDR3 DNA sequence: TGCGCCAGTCTAGCGCCAGGTCGGGAGCAGTTCTTC. It translates to CASLAPGREQFF.

The chain employs TRBV24-1 and TRBJ2-1, with no clear D. The CDR3 covers 15 residues. Trimming cost V 2 bases and J 8 bases, with 15 bases left between them. Germline loops: CDR1 KGHDR, CDR2 SFDVKD. CDR3 bases: TGTGCCACCAGTGATTCGACCCCTGGGCCAGATGAGCAGTTCTTC. Amino acids: CATSDSTPGPDEQFF.

This chain joins TRBV12-3 or TRBV12-4 and TRBJ2-1; 10 bases agree with TRBD2. Unmatched junction bases numbered 9, after V lost 4 bases and J lost 0 bases. CDR3 length: 18 residues. CDR3 in amino acids: CASSSGTSEFPSYNEQFF. As DNA, the CDR3 is TGTGCCAGCAGTTCCGGGACTAGCGAGTTTCCCTCCTACAATGAGCAGTTCTTC.

This clonotype was seen many times. The V call is TRBV24-1, the J call TRBJ1-1; no firm D call. Germline V CDR1 and CDR2: KGHDR, SFDVKD. The CDR3 totals 13 residues. V was shortened by 9 bases and J by 1 base, with 11 bases between the two germline ends. CDR3 DNA sequence: TGTGCCACCTGCGACGACCGGAACACTGAAGCTTTCTTT. Its protein product is CATCDDRNTEAFF.

This clonotype was seen ten or more times. The rearrangement links TRBV28 to TRBJ1-5; D gene uncertain. V was shortened by 7 bases and J by 1 base, with 11 bases between the two germline ends. The CDR3 extends over 14 amino acids. The germline V gene encodes CDR1 MDHEN and CDR2 SYDVKM. As DNA, the CDR3 is TGTGCCAGCATCGGAGGCCAAAGCAATCAGCCCCAGCATTTT. As protein: CASIGGQSNQPQHF.

The chain uses TRBV10-3 and TRBJ1-4; D remains ambiguous. V was trimmed by 1 base and J by 5 bases, leaving 35 bases between them. The germline V gene encodes CDR1 ENHRY and CDR2 SYGVKD. This CDR3 has 23 residues. The DNA of the CDR3 is TGTGCCATCAGTGAGTACCCTGACACCGATCGACCCTCAAGGAACCCGAAAAATGAAAAACTGTTTTTT. Translation gives CAISEYPDTDRPSRNPKNEKLFF.

The sample holds many counts of this clonotype. The chain links TRBV11-3 to TRBJ2-1; D ambiguous. The CDR3 has 14 amino acids. In germline, CDR1 is SGHNT, CDR2 YENEEA. V gave up 0 bases and J gave up 7 bases, with 10 bases separating them. CDR3 sequence (DNA): TGTGCCAGCAGCTTAGATGTTAGGGAAAATGAGCAGTTCTTC. It is translated as CASSLDVRENEQFF.

The chain links TRBV30 to TRBJ2-7, with a weak D call TRBD1 (5 bases). V shed 1 base and J shed 1 base, with 17 bases lying between them. CDR1 is GTSNPN, CDR2 SVGIG, per germline (reference sequence). This CDR3 spans 16 amino acids. In DNA, the CDR3 is TGTGCCTGGAGTGAGGGGCGACTCCTTTATTCCTACGAGCAGTACTTC. It is translated as CAWSEGRLLYSYEQYF.

There are many counts of this clonotype. The chain joins TRBV5-1 to TRBJ1-5, with a weak D call TRBD1 (5 bases). The CDR3 has 14 residues. Trimming pared 0 bases from V and 5 bases from J, leaving 9 bases between. Per germline, CDR1 SGHRS and CDR2 YFSETQ. Here the CDR3 reads CASSLEGTDQPQHF. The CDR3 DNA sequence: TGCGCCAGCAGCTTGGAAGGGACGGATCAGCCCCAGCATTTT.

This clonotype was picked up a small number of times. V and J are TRBV6-1 and TRBJ2-1; D is unresolved. The CDR3 has 11 amino acids. Germline CDR1 MNHNS, CDR2 SASEGT. The V end was cut by 8 bases, the J end by 5 bases, with 7 bases between. The CDR3 region is CASRHHNEQFF. DNA of the CDR3: TGTGCCAGCCGACATCACAATGAGCAGTTCTTC.

This clonotype was found many times. The chain links TRBV10-3 to TRBJ1-1, with D unclear. The ends were cut back, 5 bases at V and 1 base at J, with 8 bases in the middle. There are 13 residues in the CDR3. The germline CDR1 and CDR2 sequences are ENHRY and SYGVKD. The CDR3 sequence is CAISSAGNTEAFF. CDR3 nucleotides: TGTGCCATCAGTTCGGCAGGGAACACTGAAGCTTTCTTT.

This clonotype has at least ten counts. The CDR3 DNA reads TGCAGCGTTCAGAACACTGAAGCTTTCTTT. It codes for CSVQNTEAFF. This chain joins TRBV29-1 and TRBJ1-1; D is ambiguous. CDR3 length: 10 amino acids. The germline V gene encodes CDR1 SQVTM and CDR2 ANQGSEA. Trimming shortened V by 5 bases and J by 1 base, and 2 bases separated the two germline ends.

The chain links TRBV5-1 to TRBJ2-1; TRBD2 matches 9 bases. After removal of 5 bases from V and 6 bases from J, the junction contained 12 bases not matched to a gene. Germline V CDR1 and CDR2: SGHRS, YFSETQ. CDR3 length equals 16 residues. CDR3 DNA sequence: TGCGCCAGCAGAGCCTTAGTTGCGGGAGGGCCCAATGAGCAGTTCTTC. Translating gives CASRALVAGGPNEQFF.